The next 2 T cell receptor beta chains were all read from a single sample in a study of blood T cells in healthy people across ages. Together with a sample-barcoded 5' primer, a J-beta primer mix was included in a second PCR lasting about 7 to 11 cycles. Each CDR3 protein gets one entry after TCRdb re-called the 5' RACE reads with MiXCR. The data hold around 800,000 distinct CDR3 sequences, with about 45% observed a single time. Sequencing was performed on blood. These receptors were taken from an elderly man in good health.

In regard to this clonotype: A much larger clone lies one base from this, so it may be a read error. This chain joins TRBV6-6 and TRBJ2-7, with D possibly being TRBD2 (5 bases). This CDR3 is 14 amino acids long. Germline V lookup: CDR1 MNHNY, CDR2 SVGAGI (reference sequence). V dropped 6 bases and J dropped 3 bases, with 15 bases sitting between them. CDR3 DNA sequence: TGTGCCAGCAGGGAGACTAACGAGAGCTACGAGCAGTACTTC. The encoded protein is CASRETNESYEQYF.

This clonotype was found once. CDR3 protein: CALEGARTEAFF. In DNA, the CDR3 is TGTGCCTTAGAGGGGGCCCGCACTGAAGCTTTCTTT. This chain links TRBV30 with TRBJ1-1; 7 bases match TRBD1. CDR3 length: 12 amino acids. Germline values: CDR1 GTSNPN, CDR2 SVGIG (reference sequence). The V gene end was trimmed by 7 bases and the J gene end by 4 bases; junction bases not matched to a gene: 6.